This T cell receptor beta chain was sequenced in a study of blood T cell repertoires in COVID-19. Whole-study context: Italy, Spain and the United States were the sources of the convalescent and acute COVID-19 samples.

The CDR3 contains 14 residues. Germline CDR1 is KGHSH and CDR2 is LQKENI. The germline V and J ends were trimmed by 2 bases and 3 bases, with 8 bases remaining between them. In the authors' workflow: Reference gene primer amplification in the assay estimated nucleated cell counts. Sequencing used immunoSEQ multiplex PCR; TCRdb keeps in-frame clones, though not all of them. V and J calls and clone size are copied from that table; D and trimming were computed from the DNA. The sample includes 40,000 to 55,000 clones, 70% to 90% of them seen just once. This clonotype originated in a woman at least 80 years old with acute or convalescent COVID-19. The chain uses TRBV18 and TRBJ1-3; D possibly corresponds to TRBD1 (5 bases). Sequenced material: peripheral blood. CDR3 loop: CASSPGADGNTIYF. CDR3 coding DNA: TGTGCCAGCTCACCAGGGGCTGATGGAAACACCATATATTTT.